This TCR beta chain was captured by sequencing in a study of blood T cell repertoires in COVID-19. Turning to the study itself: Nucleic acid was either cDNA or gDNA, and it came from T cells, B-cell-depleted T cells, or PBMCs.

Profiling relied on immunoSEQ multiplex PCR, and the TCRdb table lists in-frame clones only, not all of them. Of approximately 140,000 clones listed, approximately 86% are singletons. The V gene end was trimmed by 4 bases and the J gene end by 8 bases; junction bases not matched to a gene: 10. Looked up from germline, CDR1 is MDHEN and CDR2 is SYDVKM. The CDR3 totals 15 residues. Sequencing was performed on peripheral blood. V and J are TRBV28 and TRBJ2-4; 8 positions match TRBD1. This receptor was obtained from a man between 65 and 85 years old with acute or convalescent COVID-19. In DNA form, the CDR3 reads TGTGCCAGCAGTTGGGAGCGGCAGGGGGCATACATTCAGTACTTC. Translated, it gives CASSWERQGAYIQYF. The whole variable domain, remainder taken from reference TRBV28 and TRBJ2-4, is DVKVTQSSRYLVKRTGEKVFLECVQDMDHENMFWYRQDPGLGLRLIYFSYDVKMKEKGDIPEGYSVSREKKERFSLILESASTNQTSMYLCASSWERQGAYIQYFGAGTRLSVL.